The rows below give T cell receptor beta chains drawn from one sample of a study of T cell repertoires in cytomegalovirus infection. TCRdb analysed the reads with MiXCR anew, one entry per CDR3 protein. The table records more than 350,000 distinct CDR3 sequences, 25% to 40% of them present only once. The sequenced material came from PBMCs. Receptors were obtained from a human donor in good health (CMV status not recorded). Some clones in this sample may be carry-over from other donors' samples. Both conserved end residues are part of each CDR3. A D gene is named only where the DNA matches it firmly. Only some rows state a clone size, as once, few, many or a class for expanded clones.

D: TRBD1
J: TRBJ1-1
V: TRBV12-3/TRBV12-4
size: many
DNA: TGTGCCAGCAGTCAAGACAGGGGATCCCCTGAAGCTTTCTTT
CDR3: CASSQDRGSPEAFF

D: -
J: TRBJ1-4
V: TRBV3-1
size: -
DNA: TGTGCCAGCAGCCACAGGAACCTCTCAACTAATGAAAAACTGTTTTTT
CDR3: CASSHRNLSTNEKLFF

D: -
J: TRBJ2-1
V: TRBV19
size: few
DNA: TGTGCCAGTAGTATAGGCGGGGCCTACAATGAGCAGTTCTTC
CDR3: CASSIGGAYNEQFF

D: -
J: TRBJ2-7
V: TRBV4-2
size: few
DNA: TGTGCCAGCAGCCAAGTAGAAGGTAGGACAAATACCTTCCGTTCGGAGCAGTACTTC
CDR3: CASSQVEGRTNTFRSEQYF

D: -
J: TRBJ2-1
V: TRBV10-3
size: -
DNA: TGTGCCATCAGTGAGGGGGCCTACAATGAGCAGTTCTTC
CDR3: CAISEGAYNEQFF

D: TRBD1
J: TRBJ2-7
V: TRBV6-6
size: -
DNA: TGTGCCAGCAGTTCCCTTGGGACAGCCAGTACCTACGAGCAGTACTTC
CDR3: CASSSLGTASTYEQYF

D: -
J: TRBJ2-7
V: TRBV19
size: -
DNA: TGTGCCAGTAGAATGGACCCCAGTCACTACGAGCAGTACTTC
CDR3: CASRMDPSHYEQYF

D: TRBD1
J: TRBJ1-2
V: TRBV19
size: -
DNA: TGTGCCAGTCGCACGACAGGGTCGGACTATGGCTACACCTTC
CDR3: CASRTTGSDYGYTF

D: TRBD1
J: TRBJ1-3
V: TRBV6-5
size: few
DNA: TGTGCCAGCAGGGGACAGGGAAACACCATATATTTT
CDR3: CASRGQGNTIYF

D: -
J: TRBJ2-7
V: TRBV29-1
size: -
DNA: TGCAGCGTTGTCCTAGACTCCTACGAGCAGTACTTC
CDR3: CSVVLDSYEQYF

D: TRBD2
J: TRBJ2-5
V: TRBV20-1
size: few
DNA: TGCAGTGCTAGAGATTTGATAGCGGGGGTTTACGGGGAGACCCAGTACTTC
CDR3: CSARDLIAGVYGETQYF

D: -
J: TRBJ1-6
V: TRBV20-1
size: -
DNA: TGCAGTGCCCTCGGCATGACAGGCGATAGACATAATTCACCCCTCCACTTT
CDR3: CSALGMTGDRHNSPLHF

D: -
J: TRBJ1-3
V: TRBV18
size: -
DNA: TGTGCCAGCTCACCACTAAGAGATGCGGGAAACACCATATATTTT
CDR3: CASSPLRDAGNTIYF

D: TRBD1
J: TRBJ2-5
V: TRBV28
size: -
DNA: TGTGCCACCCTCAGACAGGGACGATTCCAAGAGACCCAGTGCTTC
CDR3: CATLRQGRFQETQCF

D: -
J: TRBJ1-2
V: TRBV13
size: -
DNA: TGTGCCAGCAGCTTAGGATACGGGGAGCAGGACTATGGCTACACCTTC
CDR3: CASSLGYGEQDYGYTF

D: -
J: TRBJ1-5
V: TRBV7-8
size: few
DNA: TGTGCCAGCAGCTTAAACCGGGACAACAATCAGCCCCAGCATTTT
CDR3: CASSLNRDNNQPQHF

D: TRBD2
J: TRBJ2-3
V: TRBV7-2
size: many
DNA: TGTGCCAGCAGCTTAGACGGACTAGCGGGGGTGGGGACAGATACGCAGTATTTT
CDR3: CASSLDGLAGVGTDTQYF

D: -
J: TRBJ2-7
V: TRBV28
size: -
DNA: TGTGCCAGCAGCCTTGACGCTCGAGCGGGTTTCTCCTACGAGCAGTACTTC
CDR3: CASSLDARAGFSYEQYF

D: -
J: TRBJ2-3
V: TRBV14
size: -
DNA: TGTGCCAGCAGCCAAGACTTCCGCACAGATACGCAGTATTTT
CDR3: CASSQDFRTDTQYF

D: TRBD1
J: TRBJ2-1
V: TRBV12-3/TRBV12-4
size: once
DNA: TGTGCCAGCAGAAGACAGGGTGGGTCCTACAATGAGCAGTTCTTC
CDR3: CASRRQGGSYNEQFF

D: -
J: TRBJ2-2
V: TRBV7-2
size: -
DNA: TGTTCCAGCAGCTACGGACAGAGCACTGGGGAGCTGTTTTTT
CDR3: CSSSYGQSTGELFF

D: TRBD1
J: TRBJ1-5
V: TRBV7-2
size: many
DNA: TGTGCCAGCAGCTTAACAGGGGGCAACAATCAGCCCCAGCATTTT
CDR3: CASSLTGGNNQPQHF

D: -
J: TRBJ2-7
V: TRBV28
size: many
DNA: TGTGCCAGCAGTTTATATCGGGGGTTCTACGAGCAGTACTTC
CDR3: CASSLYRGFYEQYF

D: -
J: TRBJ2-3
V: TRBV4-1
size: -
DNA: TGCGCCAGCAGCCAGGGGACAACACCCTCCCCCTTCCCCCGCACAGATACGCAGTATTTT
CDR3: CASSQGTTPSPFPRTDTQYF

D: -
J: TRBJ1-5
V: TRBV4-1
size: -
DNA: TGCGCCAGCAGCGACAGTATCTATAGCAATCAGCCCCAGCATTTT
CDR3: CASSDSIYSNQPQHF

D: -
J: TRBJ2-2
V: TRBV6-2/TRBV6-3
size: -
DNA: TGTGCCAGCAGTTACATTCGTAGCCGTCCCGGGGAGCTGTTTTTT
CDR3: CASSYIRSRPGELFF

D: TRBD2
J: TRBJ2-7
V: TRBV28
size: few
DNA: TGTGCCAGCACTCTTATCGGGAGGGGGACTAGCGGCCCGGCGGGGCTCGAGCAGTACTTC
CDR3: CASTLIGRGTSGPAGLEQYF

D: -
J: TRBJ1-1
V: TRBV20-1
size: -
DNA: TGCAGTGCTAGGGACCTGCGGGGTACAGGCACTGAAGCTTTCTTT
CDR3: CSARDLRGTGTEAFF

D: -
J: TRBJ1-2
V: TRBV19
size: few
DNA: TGTGCCAGTACCGACCGGGGGCTGGACTATGGCTACACCTTC
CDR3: CASTDRGLDYGYTF

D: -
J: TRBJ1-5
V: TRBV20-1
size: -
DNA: TGCAGTGCTAGAGTCGGGGATCAGCCCCAGCATTTT
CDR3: CSARVGDQPQHF

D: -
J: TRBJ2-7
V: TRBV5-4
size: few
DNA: TGTGCCAGCAGCTTCCAGGGTCTTCCCTACGAGCAGTACTTC
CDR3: CASSFQGLPYEQYF

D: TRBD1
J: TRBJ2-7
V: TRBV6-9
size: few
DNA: TGTGCCAGCACCGCAGGGACAGGGATTTACGAGCAGTACTTC
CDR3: CASTAGTGIYEQYF